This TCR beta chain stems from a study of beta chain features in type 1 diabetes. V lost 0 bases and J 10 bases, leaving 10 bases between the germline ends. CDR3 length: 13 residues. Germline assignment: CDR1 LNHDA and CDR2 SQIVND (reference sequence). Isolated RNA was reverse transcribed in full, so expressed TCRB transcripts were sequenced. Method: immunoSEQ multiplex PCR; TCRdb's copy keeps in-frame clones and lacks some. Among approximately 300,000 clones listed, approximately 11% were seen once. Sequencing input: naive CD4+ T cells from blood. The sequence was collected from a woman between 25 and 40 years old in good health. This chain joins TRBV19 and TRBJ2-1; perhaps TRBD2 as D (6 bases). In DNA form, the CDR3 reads TGTGCCAGTAGTATAGATCGGGGGACGGAGCAGTTCTTC. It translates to CASSIDRGTEQFF. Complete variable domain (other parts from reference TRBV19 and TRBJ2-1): DGGITQSPKYLFRKEGQNVTLSCEQNLNHDAMYWYRQDPGQGLRLIYYSQIVNDFQKGDIAEGYSVSREKKESFPLTVTSAQKNPTAFYLCASSIDRGTEQFFGPGTRLTVL.